These 29 T cell receptor beta chains share one sample of origin, sequenced in a study of blood T cell repertoires in COVID-19. Method: immunoSEQ multiplex PCR; TCRdb's copy keeps in-frame clones and lacks some. In the table there are roughly 220,000 clones, 80% to 90% of which are singletons. Sequencing input: PBMCs or T cells enriched from blood (not recorded which). The origin of the receptors is a young woman in a cohort exposed to, infected with or recovered from COVID-19 (not recorded which).

The chain combines TRBV6-1 with TRBJ1-5, with TRBD1 as a possible D gene (6 bases). Trimming cost V 3 bases and J 5 bases, with 14 bases left between them. The CDR3 is 15 amino acids. The germline V gene has CDR1 MNHNS and CDR2 SASEGT. CDR3 nucleotides: TGTGCCAGCAGTGAGGCTCAGGGGCTGGATCAGCCCCAGCATTTT. Translation gives CASSEAQGLDQPQHF.

A single count supports this clone. V usage is TRBV3-1 (or the pseudogene TRBV3-2) and J usage is TRBJ2-1, with 7 bases matching TRBD2. There are 17 residues in the CDR3. Germline loops: CDR1 LGHDT, CDR2 YNNKEL (reference sequence). V lost 0 bases to trimming and J lost 12 bases; unmatched junction nucleotides: 17. The CDR3 DNA reads TGTGCCAGCAGCCAAGATGGGAGCGGGATGATGAGAGGAAGGCAGTTCTTC. This codes for CASSQDGSGMMRGRQFF.

The chain combines TRBV18 with TRBJ2-1; 11 nucleotides agree with TRBD2. Germline V CDR1 and CDR2: KGHSH, LQKENI. With 5 bases clipped from V and 7 bases from J, the junction kept 7 bases outside the gene matches. The CDR3 contains 15 residues. The CDR3 region is CASSASGGMMNEQFF. Written as DNA, the CDR3 is TGTGCCAGCTCAGCTAGCGGGGGGATGATGAATGAGCAGTTCTTC. The entire variable domain, with the rest obtained from reference TRBV18 and TRBJ2-1, is as follows: NAGVMQNPRHLVRRRGQEARLRCSPMKGHSHVYWYRQLPEEGLKFMVYLQKENIIDESGMPKERFSAEFPKEGPSILRIQQVVRGDSAAYFCASSASGGMMNEQFFGPGTRLTVL.

The rearrangement joins TRBV14 to TRBJ2-7; weak D call: TRBD1 (6 bases). The V end was cut by 0 bases, the J end by 1 base, with 7 bases between. There are 14 residues in the CDR3. Per germline, CDR1 SGHDN and CDR2 FVKESK. This CDR3 is CASSQDRGSYEQYF. The DNA for the CDR3 is TGTGCCAGCAGCCAAGACAGGGGATCCTACGAGCAGTACTTC.

This clone occurred a few times. The rearrangement joins TRBV2 to TRBJ1-5, with a possible D match to TRBD1 (6 bases). Germline values: CDR1 SNHLY, CDR2 FYNNEI. The CDR3 length is 14 residues. V was trimmed by 4 bases and J by 6 bases, leaving 13 bases between them. The CDR3 sequence: CASSVGGGGQPQHF. CDR3 bases: TGTGCCAGCAGTGTCGGTGGGGGCGGTCAGCCCCAGCATTTT. Full variable domain (rest looked up from reference TRBV2 and TRBJ1-5): EPEVTQTPSHQVTQMGQEVILRCVPISNHLYFYWYRQILGQKVEFLVSFYNNEISEKSEIFDDQFSVERPDGSNFTLKIRSTKLEDSAMYFCASSVGGGGQPQHFGDGTRLSIL.

The V and J genes are TRBV2 and TRBJ2-1; a possible D gene is TRBD2 (5 bases). Trimming removed 6 bases at V and 9 bases at J, with 12 bases between. The CDR3 spans 12 residues. Germline CDR1 SNHLY, CDR2 FYNNEI. Written as DNA, the CDR3 is TGTGCCAGCAGCTCACTAGGGAGTGAGCAGTTCTTC. Its translation: CASSSLGSEQFF. Filled out from reference TRBV2 and TRBJ2-1, the complete variable domain reads EPEVTQTPSHQVTQMGQEVILRCVPISNHLYFYWYRQILGQKVEFLVSFYNNEISEKSEIFDDQFSVERPDGSNFTLKIRSTKLEDSAMYFCASSSLGSEQFFGPGTRLTVL.

This chain uses TRBV5-1 with TRBJ2-2; maybe TRBD1 (8 bases). Germline CDR1 is SGHRS and CDR2 is YFSETQ. V was shortened by 4 bases and J by 3 bases, with 13 bases between the two germline ends. CDR3 size: 15 residues. The CDR3 DNA sequence: TGCGCCAGCAGCGAACAGGGGGGGGACACCGGGGAGCTGTTTTTT. Protein: CASSEQGGDTGELFF.

This chain links TRBV28 with TRBJ2-4; 8 bases map to TRBD2. This CDR3 has 14 amino acids. The germline CDR1 and CDR2 sequences are MDHEN and SYDVKM. The V and J ends lost 4 bases and 5 bases, in that order; junction bases with no gene match: 4. CDR3 sequence: CASSSGGIENIQYF. CDR3 DNA: TGTGCCAGCAGTTCGGGGGGGATCGAAAACATTCAGTACTTC.

This chain connects TRBV7-2 to TRBJ2-7, with D possibly TRBD2 on 6 matching bases. The length of the CDR3 is 15 residues. Trimming left V 3 bases short and J 4 bases short, with 16 bases between. Germline V gene data show CDR1 as SGHTA and CDR2 as FQGNSA. The DNA of the CDR3 is TGTGCCAGCAGCTTGCAGGGACTGGGGGGTTACGAGCAGTACTTC. Translation: CASSLQGLGGYEQYF.

The chain has TRBV2 and TRBJ1-6, with D hard to call. V lost 7 bases to trimming and J lost 3 bases, with 13 bases between them. The germline V gene encodes CDR1 SNHLY and CDR2 FYNNEI. The CDR3 spans 15 residues. In nucleotides, the CDR3 is TGTGCCAGCATTCCGCAGGTTGACTATAATTCACCCCTCCACTTT. Residues: CASIPQVDYNSPLHF. Looking up the rest from reference TRBV2 and TRBJ1-6 gives the full variable domain: EPEVTQTPSHQVTQMGQEVILRCVPISNHLYFYWYRQILGQKVEFLVSFYNNEISEKSEIFDDQFSVERPDGSNFTLKIRSTKLEDSAMYFCASIPQVDYNSPLHFGNGTRLTVT.

V is TRBV2 and J is TRBJ1-2, with 7 nucleotides matching TRBD1. With V trimmed by 7 bases and J by 6 bases, 5 bases remained unmatched. The CDR3 is 12 amino acids. Germline V CDR1 and CDR2: SNHLY, FYNNEI. CDR3 coding DNA: TGTGCCAGCAATCCTACAGGGGATGGCTACACCTTC. It is translated as CASNPTGDGYTF.

This clone was found once. V gene TRBV19 combines with J gene TRBJ1-6, with D tentatively TRBD1 (6 bases). Germline lookup yields CDR1 LNHDA and CDR2 SQIVND (reference sequence). V shed 4 bases and J shed 9 bases, with 16 bases lying between them. CDR3 length equals 15 residues. As DNA, the CDR3 is TGTGCCAGTAGTACCAGGGACATCCGTAGTTCACCCCTCCACTTT. It specifies CASSTRDIRSSPLHF.

The chain joins TRBV14 to TRBJ1-2; no clear D. The CDR3 is made up of 14 amino acids. The V and J ends lost 6 bases and 5 bases respectively, with 16 bases between them. Per the germline V gene, CDR1 is SGHDN and CDR2 is FVKESK. The DNA for the CDR3 is TGTGCCAGCAGATCCTCCGGGTCCACATATGGCTACACCTTC. This codes for CASRSSGSTYGYTF.

V gene TRBV5-1 combines with J gene TRBJ2-5, with 9 nucleotides matching TRBD1. This CDR3 has 16 amino acids. V shed 1 base, J shed 4 bases, and the junction held 8 bases outside the gene matches. Per germline, CDR1 SGHRS and CDR2 YFSETQ. CDR3 DNA: TGCGCCAGCAGCTTGAGGCCGGGACAGGGAGGAGAGACCCAGTACTTC. This translates into CASSLRPGQGGETQYF.

The V and J genes are TRBV19 and TRBJ1-4, with 8 bases that match TRBD1. Germline loops: CDR1 LNHDA, CDR2 SQIVND (reference sequence). This CDR3 is built from 15 residues. Losses at the gene ends were 5 bases for V and 2 bases for J; bases not matched to a gene: 4. The CDR3 reads CASSPRQGTNEKLFF. CDR3 DNA: TGTGCCAGTAGTCCTCGACAGGGGACTAATGAAAAACTGTTTTTT.

This clone has more than one count but fewer than ten. The sample has other DNA sequences that encode this CDR3 too. The chain joins TRBV11-3 to TRBJ2-1; 10 nucleotides agree with TRBD1. The CDR3 is 14 amino acids. Germline trimming cut 5 bases from V and 7 bases from J; bases unmatched to any gene: 5. The germline V gene has CDR1 SGHNT and CDR2 YENEEA. The CDR3 region has the DNA TGTGCCAGCAGCCTAAGGACAGGGGGTAATGAGCAGTTCTTC. This sequence encodes CASSLRTGGNEQFF.

The chain joins TRBV6-1 to TRBJ2-1, with 7 bases lining up with TRBD1. The CDR3 is made up of 16 amino acids. Looked up from germline, CDR1 is MNHNS and CDR2 is SASEGT. V shed 3 bases and J 4 bases; nucleotides not matched to a gene: 9. CDR3 in DNA: TGTGCCAGCAGTGACACAGTTCCAGGGGGTTACAATGAGCAGTTCTTC. This encodes CASSDTVPGGYNEQFF.

V is TRBV14 and J is TRBJ1-2, with 7 bases aligning to TRBD1. This CDR3 comprises 17 residues. J was trimmed by 4 bases and V by 3 bases; bases with no gene match: 14. The germline V gene encodes CDR1 SGHDN and CDR2 FVKESK. The CDR3 is CASSHQRVGQARYGYTF. The CDR3 DNA reads TGTGCCAGCAGCCACCAAAGGGTTGGACAGGCCCGCTATGGCTACACCTTC.

A single count supports this clone. The gene calls are TRBV19 and TRBJ1-2; no firm D call. This CDR3 contains 12 residues. In germline, CDR1 is LNHDA, CDR2 SQIVND (reference sequence). V was cut by 6 bases and J by 8 bases, with 13 bases left in between. The CDR3 loop is CASSPGRIGYTF. The CDR3 DNA is TGTGCCAGTAGCCCCGGGAGGATCGGCTACACCTTC.

This sequence joins TRBV12-3 or TRBV12-4 and TRBJ1-1; D is unresolved. V shed 2 bases and J shed 2 bases, with 6 bases lying between them. This CDR3 has 13 amino acids. This CDR3 reads CASSLSGNTEAFF. CDR3 bases: TGTGCCAGCAGTTTATCGGGTAACACTGAAGCTTTCTTT.

The CDR3 is CASSPDRGRPENTEAFF. CDR3 DNA: TGCGCCAGCAGCCCTGACAGGGGAAGACCAGAGAACACTGAAGCTTTCTTT. This chain joins TRBV10-2 and TRBJ1-1; 8 bases fit TRBD1. V lost 6 bases to trimming and J lost 1 base; unmatched junction nucleotides: 13. Per germline, CDR1 WSHSY and CDR2 SAAADI. The CDR3 is 17 amino acids.

J is TRBJ1-1 and V is TRBV27; 8 bases are shared with TRBD1. Trimming removed 4 bases from V and 3 bases from J; junction bases left unmatched: 10. Germline lookup yields CDR1 MNHEY and CDR2 SMNVEV (reference sequence). The CDR3 is 16 amino acids. CDR3 amino acids: CASSSRWTGSDTEAFF. In DNA form, the CDR3 reads TGTGCCAGCAGTTCACGTTGGACAGGGTCGGACACTGAAGCTTTCTTT.

The chain combines TRBV4-1 with TRBJ1-2; D may be TRBD1 (6 bases). Germline lookup yields CDR1 MGHRA and CDR2 YSYEKL. CDR3 length: 16 residues. Trimming removed 1 base at V and 8 bases at J, with 20 bases between. CDR3 loop: CASSQGGLRGLGGYTF. In DNA, the CDR3 is TGCGCCAGCAGCCAAGGGGGGCTGAGGGGCTTGGGGGGCTACACCTTC.

The chain carries TRBV4-1 and TRBJ2-1; 7 bases match TRBD2. Germline V gene data show CDR1 as MGHRA and CDR2 as YSYEKL. This CDR3 spans 17 amino acids. Trimming removed 1 base from V and 0 bases from J; junction bases left unmatched: 6. The CDR3 nucleotides read TGCGCCAGCAGCCAAGGGGCTTTAGCGGGCTCCTACAATGAGCAGTTCTTC. This encodes CASSQGALAGSYNEQFF.

The chain employs TRBV11-3 and TRBJ2-3, with TRBD2 matching over 7 bases. Germline assignment: CDR1 SGHNT and CDR2 YENEEA. V lost 4 bases and J lost 3; bases outside the gene matches: 7. The CDR3 sequence is 15 residues long. This CDR3 reads CASSYGGLRTDTQYF. As DNA, the CDR3 is TGTGCCAGCAGCTACGGGGGGTTGAGGACAGATACGCAGTATTTT. The variable domain in full, with the rest retrieved from reference TRBV11-3 and TRBJ2-3, is EAGVVQSPRYKIIEKKQPVAFWCNPISGHNTLYWYLQNLGQGPELLIRYENEEAVDDSQLPKDRFSAERLKGVDSTLKIQPAELGDSAVYLCASSYGGLRTDTQYFGPGTRLTVL.

This sequence joins TRBV5-4 and TRBJ1-2; weak D call: TRBD1 (6 bases). The germline V gene has CDR1 SGHNT and CDR2 YYREEE (reference sequence). The CDR3 contains 13 residues. V was pared by 0 bases and J by 4 bases, with 7 bases between. CDR3 sequence reads: CASSLDRVYGYTF. The CDR3 DNA reads TGTGCCAGCAGCTTGGACAGGGTCTATGGCTACACCTTC.

V usage is TRBV5-4 and J usage is TRBJ2-7; the D is unclear. CDR1 and CDR2 from the germline V gene are SGHNT and YYREEE (reference sequence). The CDR3 has 18 amino acids. Trimming took 0 bases from V and 1 from J, leaving 20 bases between them. CDR3 amino acids: CASSLEPPRFDTSYEQYF. The CDR3 region has the DNA TGTGCCAGCAGCTTGGAGCCGCCAAGATTTGACACGTCCTACGAGCAGTACTTC. The variable domain in full, with the rest retrieved from reference TRBV5-4 and TRBJ2-7, is ETGVTQSPTHLIKTRGQQVTLRCSSQSGHNTVSWYQQALGQGPQFIFQYYREEENGRGNFPPRFSGLQFPNYSSELNVNALELDDSALYLCASSLEPPRFDTSYEQYFGPGTRLTVT.

The V and J genes are TRBV5-1 and TRBJ2-5; TRBD1 matches 8 bases. After removal of 0 bases from V and 2 bases from J, the junction contained 6 bases not matched to a gene. CDR1 SGHRS and CDR2 YFSETQ come from the germline V gene. The CDR3 sequence is 16 residues long. CDR3 sequence (DNA): TGCGCCAGCAGCTTGGTTGCGGGACAGGCACAAGAGACCCAGTACTTC. It yields the protein CASSLVAGQAQETQYF.

The chain employs TRBV2 and TRBJ2-7, with 7 bases matching TRBD2. V was pared by 3 bases and J by 2 bases, with 4 bases of the junction left unmatched. From germline, CDR1 is SNHLY and CDR2 FYNNEI. This CDR3 is built from 14 residues. This CDR3 reads CASSEAGVTYEQYF. The CDR3 nucleotides read TGTGCCAGCAGTGAGGCGGGGGTAACCTACGAGCAGTACTTC.